These 22 T cell receptor beta chains came from one sample sequenced in a study of CD8 T cells in ankylosing spondylitis. TCRdb itself ran the 5' RACE reads through MiXCR, one entry per CDR3 protein. The table has 380,000 or so distinct CDR3 sequences, more than 20% seen once; the top ten hold over 10%. Sample: blood, either unsorted or a sorted T cell fraction (not recorded which). Receptors originate from a male donor with ankylosing spondylitis or in good health (not recorded which).

In this sample, this clonotype turned up a few times. The genes are TRBV7-9 and TRBJ2-7; 7 bases are a match to TRBD1. This CDR3 is built from 16 residues. The trim removed 0 bases at V and 2 bases at J, leaving 7 bases unmatched. CDR1 is SEHNR and CDR2 is FQNEAQ in the germline V gene (reference sequence). DNA of the CDR3: TGTGCCAGCAGCTTAGCGCTGCAGGGGGTTACCTACGAGCAGTACTTC. Residues: CASSLALQGVTYEQYF.

The chain couples TRBV5-1 to TRBJ2-6; perhaps TRBD1 as D (6 bases). Per the germline V gene, CDR1 is SGHRS and CDR2 is YFSETQ. This CDR3 spans 17 amino acids. V lost 8 bases and J lost 0, with 18 bases in between. The CDR3 reads CASYGQISPSGANVLTF. CDR3 in DNA: TGCGCCAGTTACGGACAGATCTCCCCCTCTGGGGCCAACGTCCTGACTTTC.

The chain carries TRBV30 and TRBJ2-3, with D possibly matching TRBD2 (6 bases). The CDR3 is 14 amino acids. From germline, CDR1 is GTSNPN and CDR2 SVGIG (reference sequence). V was pared by 4 bases and J by 2 bases, with 13 bases between. CDR3 sequence (DNA): TGTGCCTGGACTAGCGTTTCAACCACAGATACGCAGTATTTT. Protein: CAWTSVSTTDTQYF.

The table lists this clonotype with a few counts. The rearrangement links TRBV15 to TRBJ1-2, with 7 bases lining up with TRBD1. Per the germline V gene, CDR1 is LNHNV and CDR2 is YYDKDF (reference sequence). Trimming at V came to 1 base and at J to 5 bases, leaving 16 bases not matched to a gene. CDR3 length equals 18 residues. The CDR3 DNA sequence: TGTGCCACCAGCAGAGCCCGAAGGGAGACAGGGTTAGGTTATGGCTACACCTTC. It codes for CATSRARRETGLGYGYTF.

This clonotype was seen a handful of times. The rearrangement uses TRBV12-3 or TRBV12-4 and TRBJ2-3; D may match TRBD1 or TRBD2 (6 bases each). The V end lost 7 bases, the J end lost 4 bases, and 21 bases lay between the germline ends. The length of the CDR3 is 16 residues. The DNA of the CDR3 is TGTGCCAGCAACCATAACGGGGGCCCACCCCCAGATACGCAGTATTTT. Translating gives CASNHNGGPPPDTQYF.

This clonotype was counted a few times. The chain uses TRBV6-5 and TRBJ2-3; tentative D call: TRBD1 (6 bases). V was pared by 2 bases and J by 3 bases, with 18 bases between. CDR3 length: 17 residues. The germline gives CDR1 MNHEY, CDR2 SVGAGI. DNA of the CDR3: TGTGCCAGCAGTTACAGCCCAAACAGGGTTTTGACAGATACGCAGTATTTT. Its translation is CASSYSPNRVLTDTQYF.

CDR3 sequence reads: CASSGGGNNEQFF. CDR3 DNA: TGTGCCAGCAGTGGGGGCGGGAATAATGAGCAGTTCTTC. The chain links TRBV9 to TRBJ2-1; D may be TRBD1 or TRBD2 (6 bases each). The V end was cut by 5 bases, the J end by 7 bases, with 13 bases between. The CDR3 loop spans 13 amino acids. Germline V gene sequence: CDR1 SGDLS, CDR2 YYNGEE. Combining the CDR3 with reference TRBV9 and TRBJ2-1 gives the whole variable domain DSGVTQTPKHLITATGQRVTLRCSPRSGDLSVYWYQQSLDQGLQFLIQYYNGEERAKGNILERFSAQQFPDLHSELNLSSLELGDSALYFCASSGGGNNEQFFGPGTRLTVL.

The chain has TRBV5-1 and TRBJ2-3, with D uncertain. V was pared by 0 bases and J by 3 bases, with 11 bases between. The CDR3 loop spans 15 amino acids. Germline loops: CDR1 SGHRS, CDR2 YFSETQ. CDR3 nucleotide sequence: TGCGCCAGCAGCTTGGGTGTGAGACTTACAGATACGCAGTATTTT. Translating gives CASSLGVRLTDTQYF.

This clonotype was counted between two and nine times. This chain joins TRBV19 and TRBJ2-5, with TRBD2 identical over 7 bases. Germline V gene lookup returns CDR1 LNHDA and CDR2 SQIVND (reference sequence). V shed 5 bases, J shed 3 bases, and the junction held 0 bases outside the gene matches. There are 12 residues in the CDR3. The CDR3 sequence: CASSAGEETQYF. The CDR3, as DNA: TGTGCCAGTAGTGCGGGGGAAGAGACCCAGTACTTC.

J is TRBJ2-7 and V is TRBV20-1; D possibly uses TRBD1 or TRBD2 (6 bases each). Per germline, CDR1 DFQATT and CDR2 SNEGSKA (reference sequence). Deletions cut 0 bases from V and 2 bases from J, with 29 bases between. The length of the CDR3 is 20 residues. CDR3 protein: CSARDLGEEGGFLAAYEQYF. DNA for the CDR3: TGCAGTGCTAGAGATCTCGGGGAGGAGGGGGGATTCCTCGCGGCCTACGAGCAGTACTTC.

This clonotype has a handful of counts. The V gene is TRBV24-1, the J gene TRBJ2-5; possible D gene TRBD2, 5 bases. CDR3 length: 12 amino acids. Germline CDR1 and CDR2: KGHDR and SFDVKD. With 10 bases removed from V and 5 bases from J, the gap between germline ends came to 13 bases. The CDR3 reads CATGSTGETQYF. In nucleotides, the CDR3 is TGTGCCACTGGGAGCACCGGGGAGACCCAGTACTTC.

The V gene is TRBV2, the J gene TRBJ2-7; a weak D match, TRBD2 (5 bases). This CDR3 has 11 amino acids. Trimming shortened V by 8 bases and J by 6 bases, and 11 bases separated the two germline ends. CDR1 is SNHLY and CDR2 is FYNNEI in the germline V gene. CDR3 coding DNA: TGTGCCAGCGGTACGGGGAGCGAGCAGTACTTC. This gives the protein CASGTGSEQYF.

This clonotype showed up just a few times. The genes are TRBV5-5 and TRBJ2-4, with D perhaps assigned TRBD1 or TRBD2 (5 bases each). V was pared by 4 bases and J by 1 base, with 12 bases between. Germline V gene sequence: CDR1 SGHKS, CDR2 YYEKEE (reference sequence). The CDR3 length is 15 residues. CDR3 amino acids: CASSLGPRAKNIQYF. The CDR3 region has the DNA TGTGCCAGCAGCCTGGGACCTCGGGCCAAAAACATTCAGTACTTC.

This chain connects TRBV4-1 to TRBJ2-1, with TRBD1 identical over 7 bases. Germline CDR1 is MGHRA and CDR2 is YSYEKL. V lost 0 bases, J lost 3 bases, and 5 bases stayed unmatched. The CDR3 sequence is 16 residues long. The CDR3 nucleotides are TGCGCCAGCAGCCAAGATGAGGGGACAGACTACAATGAGCAGTTCTTC. Encoded protein: CASSQDEGTDYNEQFF.

This clonotype was counted only a few times. The chain employs TRBV10-3 and TRBJ2-7; D call uncertain. The CDR3 sequence is 16 residues long. The germline V gene encodes CDR1 ENHRY and CDR2 SYGVKD. Deletions cut 0 bases from V and 0 bases from J, with 12 bases between. The CDR3 here is CAISESGSPSSYEQYF. The CDR3 coding sequence is TGTGCCATCAGTGAGTCGGGCAGCCCGAGCTCCTACGAGCAGTACTTC.

This clonotype has only a few counts. The J gene is TRBJ1-1, the V gene TRBV20-1; perhaps TRBD1 as D (5 bases). The CDR3 spans 16 residues. Trimming took 1 base from V and 0 from J, leaving 15 bases between them. The V gene's germline CDR1 is DFQATT and CDR2 SNEGSKA (reference sequence). The CDR3 protein is CSARAGMGPMNTEAFF. The CDR3 region has the DNA TGCAGTGCTAGAGCAGGTATGGGGCCTATGAACACTGAAGCTTTCTTT.

This clonotype appeared once. CDR3 nucleotides: TGTGCCAGCAGTTTTCAGACCAGCGGGGGCCGCACAGATACGCAGTATTTT. It translates to CASSFQTSGGRTDTQYF. The chain links TRBV12-3 or TRBV12-4 to TRBJ2-3; the match to TRBD2 covers 8 bases. V shed 3 bases and J 1 base; nucleotides not matched to a gene: 9. The CDR3 totals 17 residues.

This clonotype was picked up a small number of times. The CDR3 is CASSQRDASISIYEQYF. The CDR3 DNA sequence: TGTGCCAGCAGCCAACGTGACGCATCCATCTCGATCTACGAGCAGTACTTC. The chain has TRBV3-1 and TRBJ2-7; D is unclear. Between the trimmed V and J ends, which lost 2 bases and 3 bases, there was a span of 20 bases. The CDR3 spans 17 residues. Germline CDR1 is LGHDT and CDR2 is YNNKEL (reference sequence).

The chain links TRBV7-9 to TRBJ2-2, with no clear D. Trimming shortened V by 4 bases and J by 0 bases, and 6 bases separated the two germline ends. CDR1 SEHNR and CDR2 FQNEAQ come from the germline V gene (reference sequence). CDR3 length: 14 residues. CDR3 nucleotides: TGTGCCAGCAGCTACACTACGAACACCGGGGAGCTGTTTTTT. Protein: CASSYTTNTGELFF.

This clonotype came up a few times. The chain carries TRBV20-1 and TRBJ2-5; D unclear. Germline V CDR1 and CDR2: DFQATT, SNEGSKA (reference sequence). The length of the CDR3 is 15 residues. With 6 bases removed from V and 0 bases from J, the gap between germline ends came to 17 bases. The CDR3 DNA sequence: TGCAGTGCGGACGGAGCCTCCCAGTACCAAGAGACCCAGTACTTC. Translating gives CSADGASQYQETQYF.

The chain couples TRBV12-3 or TRBV12-4 to TRBJ2-2; 8 bases fit TRBD1. V gave up 7 bases and J gave up 1 base; unmatched junction bases: 5. The CDR3 has 15 residues. CDR3 nucleotides: TGTGCCAGCACCAACGACAGGGGGAACACCGGGGAGCTGTTTTTT. Translation: CASTNDRGNTGELFF.

A few counts support this clonotype. J is TRBJ2-3 and V is TRBV7-6, with 12 positions matching TRBD2. Per germline, CDR1 SGHVS and CDR2 FNYEAQ. This CDR3 spans 16 amino acids. V shed 4 bases and J 4 bases; nucleotides not matched to a gene: 6. CDR3 region: CASSSVTSGGADTQYF. The CDR3 coding sequence is TGTGCCAGCAGCTCAGTGACTAGCGGGGGTGCAGATACGCAGTATTTT.